Below, 10 T cell receptor beta chains from the same sample are listed, as sequenced in a study of blood T cell repertoires in COVID-19 (dated by TCRdb to between 2020 and 2021). Receptor amplification or capture employed the immunoSEQ multiplex PCR assay. Here the immuneACCESS table is served through TCRdb, limited to in-frame sequences with V and J called. Missing clones are a known gap in these copies; in checked studies unresolved V genes cover under half, and the rest lacks a known reason. This sample lists about 210,000 clones; around 83% were detected once. The ten largest clones add up to 2.5% to 3.5% of the sample. The sequencing sample was made of peripheral blood. These receptors were taken from a man in his fifties with active or convalescent COVID-19.

The chain combines TRBV5-1 with TRBJ1-5; 9 bases are shared with TRBD1. With V trimmed by 4 bases and J by 6 bases, 8 bases remained unmatched. The CDR3 sequence is 15 residues long. The germline V gene has CDR1 SGHRS and CDR2 YFSETQ. The CDR3 reads CASSPGQGGGQPQHF. The CDR3 region has the DNA TGCGCCAGCAGCCCGGGACAGGGAGGCGGTCAGCCCCAGCATTTT.

This chain joins TRBV7-8 and TRBJ2-5; possible D gene TRBD1, 6 bases. There are 14 residues in the CDR3. CDR1 and CDR2 (germline): SGHVS, FQNEAQ. V lost 3 bases and J 3 bases, leaving 11 bases between the germline ends. In nucleotides, the CDR3 is TGTGCCAGCAGCTTTTGGACAGATAAAGAGACCCAGTACTTC. Residues: CASSFWTDKETQYF.

This chain joins TRBV19 and TRBJ2-3, with D hard to call. Germline V gene lookup returns CDR1 LNHDA and CDR2 SQIVND (reference sequence). V dropped 10 bases and J dropped 5 bases, with 16 bases sitting between them. The CDR3 sequence is 13 residues long. The CDR3 coding sequence is TGTGCCACTAGATACGGGTCGGGAGATACGCAGTATTTT. Amino acid sequence: CATRYGSGDTQYF.

The genes are TRBV19 and TRBJ2-2; a weak D match, TRBD1 (5 bases). Germline loops: CDR1 LNHDA, CDR2 SQIVND (reference sequence). The V and J ends lost 7 bases and 4 bases respectively, with 16 bases between them. This CDR3 is built from 15 residues. CDR3 coding DNA: TGTGCCAGTACAGGTCTGCAGGGTTCCACCGGGGAGCTGTTTTTT. Translating gives CASTGLQGSTGELFF. The full variable domain, with the rest looked up from reference TRBV19 and TRBJ2-2, is DGGITQSPKYLFRKEGQNVTLSCEQNLNHDAMYWYRQDPGQGLRLIYYSQIVNDFQKGDIAEGYSVSREKKESFPLTVTSAQKNPTAFYLCASTGLQGSTGELFFGEGSRLTVL.

The V call is TRBV3-1 (or the pseudogene TRBV3-2), the J call TRBJ1-2, with TRBD1 matching 8 bases. Trimming took 4 bases from V and 7 from J; bases not matched to a gene: 11. Germline CDR1 and CDR2: LGHDT and YNNKEL (reference sequence). This CDR3 region has 15 residues. The chain's CDR3 is CASSPNDRGSLGYTF. The CDR3 DNA reads as TGTGCCAGCAGCCCCAACGACAGGGGATCCCTTGGCTACACCTTC.

This clone has at least ten counts. The chain is built from TRBV5-1 and TRBJ2-7; 7 positions agree with TRBD1. The CDR3 consists of 14 residues. V lost 4 bases and J lost 2; bases outside the gene matches: 6. CDR1 is SGHRS and CDR2 is YFSETQ in the germline V gene. The CDR3 coding sequence is TGCGCCAGCAGCCCGGGACAGTCGACCTACGAGCAGTACTTC. Translation: CASSPGQSTYEQYF.

The chain joins TRBV10-1 to TRBJ2-7; D might be TRBD1 (6 bases). CDR3 length: 12 residues. V was shortened by 7 bases and J by 6 bases, with 13 bases between the two germline ends. Germline CDR1 WNHNN, CDR2 SYGVQD (reference sequence). CDR3 region: CASTGQGGEQYF. The DNA for the CDR3 is TGCGCCAGCACAGGACAAGGGGGCGAGCAGTACTTC.

This clone occurred a few times. The chain employs TRBV6-5 and TRBJ1-3; D ambiguous. This CDR3 has 15 residues. V was pared by 0 bases and J by 3 bases, with 9 bases between. Germline values: CDR1 MNHEY, CDR2 SVGAGI. The CDR3 DNA sequence: TGTGCCAGCAGTTACTCGGGTCAGCGTGGAAACACCATATATTTT. It codes for CASSYSGQRGNTIYF.

This clone was seen a handful of times. The chain joins TRBV13 to TRBJ2-1; 8 bases align to TRBD2. The CDR3 is 18 residues long. Losses at the gene ends were 3 bases for V and 5 bases for J; bases not matched to a gene: 15. In germline, CDR1 is PRHDT, CDR2 FYEKMQ (reference sequence). The CDR3, as DNA: TGTGCCAGCAGCTTTGAGGAAGGCACTAGCGGCCCTAACAATGAGCAGTTCTTC. Translated: CASSFEEGTSGPNNEQFF.

This chain joins TRBV6-2 or TRBV6-3 and TRBJ2-3; 8 bases are shared with TRBD2. J lost 2 bases, V lost 2 bases, and 3 bases had no gene match. The germline gives CDR1 MNHEY, CDR2 SVGEGT. The CDR3 is 15 residues long. Here the CDR3 reads CASSYPGLATDTQYF. CDR3 bases: TGTGCCAGCAGTTACCCTGGACTAGCCACAGATACGCAGTATTTT.